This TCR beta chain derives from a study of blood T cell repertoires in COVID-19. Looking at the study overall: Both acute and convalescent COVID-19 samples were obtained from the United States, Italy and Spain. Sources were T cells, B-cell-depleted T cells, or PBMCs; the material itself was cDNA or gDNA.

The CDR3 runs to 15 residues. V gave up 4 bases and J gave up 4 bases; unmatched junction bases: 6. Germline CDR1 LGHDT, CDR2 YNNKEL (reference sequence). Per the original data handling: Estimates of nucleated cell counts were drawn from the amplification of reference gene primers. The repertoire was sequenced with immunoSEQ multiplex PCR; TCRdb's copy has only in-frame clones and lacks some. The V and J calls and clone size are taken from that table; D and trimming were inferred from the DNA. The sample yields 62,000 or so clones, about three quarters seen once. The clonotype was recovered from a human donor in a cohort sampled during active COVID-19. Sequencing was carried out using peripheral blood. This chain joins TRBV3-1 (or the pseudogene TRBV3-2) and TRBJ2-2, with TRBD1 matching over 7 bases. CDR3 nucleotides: TGTGCCAGCAGCCGAGACAGGGCAGCCACCGGGGAGCTGTTTTTT. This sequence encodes CASSRDRAATGELFF.